This entry lists 9 T cell receptor beta chains sequenced from one sample in a study of blood T cell repertoires in COVID-19. TCRdb's table, derived via immunoSEQ multiplex PCR, lists solely in-frame clones and lacks some. The sample lists tens of thousands of clones; roughly four fifths were seen once. What was sequenced was peripheral blood. The receptors stem from a man in his 70s with active or convalescent COVID-19.

This chain links TRBV7-3 with TRBJ1-6; tentative D call: TRBD1 (5 bases). This CDR3 contains 16 residues. Trimming stripped 2 bases from V and 6 bases from J, with 14 bases between. CDR1 is SGHTA and CDR2 is FQGTGA in the germline V gene. CDR3 nucleotide sequence: TGTGCCAGCAGCTTATTGGCAGGGATGGGTAATTCACCCCTCCACTTT. Residues: CASSLLAGMGNSPLHF.

V gene TRBV19 combines with J gene TRBJ2-5, with 7 nucleotides matching TRBD2. The junction had 13 bases not matched to a gene; V was cut back by 6 bases and J by 0 bases. Germline CDR1 and CDR2: LNHDA and SQIVND (reference sequence). This CDR3 spans 17 amino acids. The CDR3 region has the DNA TGTGCCAGTAGCTCCGGTCCGGGGGGAGGAAACCAAGAGACCCAGTACTTC. It specifies CASSSGPGGGNQETQYF. The full variable domain, with the rest looked up from reference TRBV19 and TRBJ2-5, is DGGITQSPKYLFRKEGQNVTLSCEQNLNHDAMYWYRQDPGQGLRLIYYSQIVNDFQKGDIAEGYSVSREKKESFPLTVTSAQKNPTAFYLCASSSGPGGGNQETQYFGPGTRLLVL.

This clone qualifies as medium-sized. The J gene is TRBJ2-5, the V gene TRBV29-1; D is unresolved. The CDR3 is 14 amino acids. Germline assignment: CDR1 SQVTM and CDR2 ANQGSEA. V dropped 2 bases and J dropped 1 base, with 11 bases sitting between them. This CDR3 reads CSVERLTGQETQYF. DNA of the CDR3: TGCAGCGTTGAAAGACTTACGGGCCAAGAGACCCAGTACTTC.

The V and J genes are TRBV7-3 and TRBJ1-6; possibly TRBD1 for D (5 bases). This CDR3 contains 15 residues. Trimming pared 1 base from V and 7 bases from J, leaving 11 bases between. The germline gives CDR1 SGHTA, CDR2 FQGTGA. CDR3 DNA sequence: TGTGCCAGCAGCTTAAACAACAGGCTAAATTCACCCCTCCACTTT. It translates to CASSLNNRLNSPLHF.

This clone was seen a single time. The gene calls are TRBV30 and TRBJ2-2; tentatively, D is TRBD2 (6 bases). V was shortened by 3 bases and J by 1 base, with 6 bases between the two germline ends. The CDR3 sequence is 13 residues long. The germline CDR1 and CDR2 sequences are GTSNPN and SVGIG (reference sequence). CDR3 sequence reads: CAWRGGNTGELFF. As DNA, the CDR3 is TGTGCCTGGAGGGGGGGGAACACCGGGGAGCTGTTTTTT.

The rearrangement links TRBV19 to TRBJ1-5; 7 positions agree with TRBD1. The CDR3 is 17 residues long. J lost 5 bases, V lost 7 bases, and 17 bases had no gene match. Germline lookup yields CDR1 LNHDA and CDR2 SQIVND (reference sequence). Here the CDR3 reads CASNTPRPGQLHQPQHF. CDR3 nucleotide sequence: TGTGCCAGTAATACTCCTCGCCCGGGACAGCTGCATCAGCCCCAGCATTTT.

This chain links TRBV30 with TRBJ1-3; no clear D. V lost 7 bases to trimming and J lost 1 base, with 5 bases between them. The CDR3 totals 11 residues. Germline V gives CDR1 GTSNPN, CDR2 SVGIG (reference sequence). The CDR3 here is CALASGNTIYF. CDR3 bases: TGTGCCTTGGCATCTGGAAACACCATATATTTT.

The DNA for the CDR3 is TGTGCCAGCAGCACTGGGACAGGGGGCACGAACACTGAAGCTTTCTTT. The encoded protein is CASSTGTGGTNTEAFF. The gene calls are TRBV5-4 and TRBJ1-1; TRBD1 agrees at 12 bases. V was clipped by 4 bases and J by 1 base; unmatched bases: 5. CDR3 length equals 16 residues. The V gene's germline CDR1 is SGHNT and CDR2 YYREEE (reference sequence).

V usage is TRBV2 and J usage is TRBJ2-5; D is unclear. The V and J ends lost 2 bases and 5 bases respectively, with 12 bases between them. CDR1 and CDR2 from the germline V gene are SNHLY and FYNNEI. The CDR3 has 14 residues. Written as DNA, the CDR3 is TGTGCCAGCAGTGAAAGAGCGTCGCGGGAGACCCAGTACTTC. Translating gives CASSERASRETQYF.